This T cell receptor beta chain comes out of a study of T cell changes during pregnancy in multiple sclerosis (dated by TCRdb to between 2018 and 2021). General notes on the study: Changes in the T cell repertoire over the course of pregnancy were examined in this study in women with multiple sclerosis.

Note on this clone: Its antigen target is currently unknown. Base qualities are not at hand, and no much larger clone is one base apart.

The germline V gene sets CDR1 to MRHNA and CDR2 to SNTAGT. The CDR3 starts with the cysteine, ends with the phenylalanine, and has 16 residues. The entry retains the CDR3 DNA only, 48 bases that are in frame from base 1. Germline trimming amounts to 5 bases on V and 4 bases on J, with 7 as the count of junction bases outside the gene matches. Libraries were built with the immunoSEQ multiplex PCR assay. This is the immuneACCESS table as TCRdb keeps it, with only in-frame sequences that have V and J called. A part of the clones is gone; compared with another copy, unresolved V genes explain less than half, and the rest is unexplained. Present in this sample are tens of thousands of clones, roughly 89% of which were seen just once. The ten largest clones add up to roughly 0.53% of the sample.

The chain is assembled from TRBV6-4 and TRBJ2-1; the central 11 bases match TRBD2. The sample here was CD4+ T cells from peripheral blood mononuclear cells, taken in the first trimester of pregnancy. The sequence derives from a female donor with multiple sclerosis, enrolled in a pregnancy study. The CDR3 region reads CASSRTLAGGYNEQFF. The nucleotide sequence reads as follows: TGTGCCAGCAGTCGAACGCTAGCGGGGGGATACAATGAGCAGTTCTTC.